This T cell receptor (beta chain) appears in the sequencing data of a study of T cell repertoires in cytomegalovirus infection. As for the study in general: Both CMV infection and a matching HLA type were indicated by public TCR beta signatures. Overall study results and limits: Individuals carrying CMV plus the relevant HLA were identified by cumulative frequency of public TCR beta families. HLA-C-restricted CMV-specific TCR beta clonotypes prevailed in the ex vivo response.

Germline CDR1 is SGHKS and CDR2 is YYEKEE (reference sequence). The CDR3 contains 15 residues. The germline V and J ends were trimmed by 1 base and 3 bases, with 13 bases remaining between them. TCRdb recomputed calls from the reads with MiXCR, one row per CDR3 protein. The sample records about 150,000 distinct CDR3 sequences, roughly 18% being singletons. Regarding this clonotype: The target antigen is unknown.

The chain is built from TRBV5-5 and TRBJ1-2, with TRBD1 as a possible D gene (6 bases). The sequenced sample consisted of CD8+ T cells from PBMCs. The clonotype comes from a human donor in good health (CMV status not recorded). Some clones in this sample may be carry-over from other donors' samples. The CDR3 nucleotides read TGTGCCAGCAGCTTGTTTTTCCCAGGGGACTATGGCTACACCTTC. The encoded protein is CASSLFFPGDYGYTF.